What follows describes a single TCR beta chain. Its cognate antigen is unknown. The CDR3 length is 14 residues. Germline CDR1 is MNHNS and CDR2 is SASEGT. The ends were cut back, 7 bases at V and 2 bases at J, with 14 bases in the middle. PCR amplification relied on 60 Vbeta primers (plus 13 Jbeta primers). Produced via immunoSEQ multiplex PCR; TCRdb's table is partial and in-frame only. The sample has about 130,000 clones, over 75% seen once; the top ten hold over 1.5%. This sample is part of a study of cytomegalovirus exposure and HLA in healthy donors. Study outcomes and limitations: On later analysis, the bulk of CMV-associated TCR beta chains appeared to be HLA-restricted. Investigators reported approximately 170 TCR beta chains as tied to cytomegalovirus.

Donors were ostensibly healthy at sampling, although undocumented immune exposures were probable. V gene TRBV6-1 combines with J gene TRBJ2-5; possibly TRBD2 for D (5 bases). The TCR was taken from a boy younger than 18 in good health and CMV-seronegative. Sequenced: PBMCs. The CDR3 DNA reads as TGTGCCAGCACCGGGGTCAGAATACAAGAGACCCAGTACTTC. The encoded protein is CASTGVRIQETQYF.